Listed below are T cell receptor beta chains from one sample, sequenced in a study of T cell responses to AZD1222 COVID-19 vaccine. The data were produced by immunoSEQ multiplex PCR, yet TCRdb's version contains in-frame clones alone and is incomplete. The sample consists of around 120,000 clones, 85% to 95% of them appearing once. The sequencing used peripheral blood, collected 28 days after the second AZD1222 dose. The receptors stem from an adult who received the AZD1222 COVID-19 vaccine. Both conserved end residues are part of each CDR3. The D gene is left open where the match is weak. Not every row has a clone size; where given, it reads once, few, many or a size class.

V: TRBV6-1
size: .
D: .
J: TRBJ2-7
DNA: TGTGCCAGCAGTGAGTACGAGCAGTACTTC
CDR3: CASSEYEQYF

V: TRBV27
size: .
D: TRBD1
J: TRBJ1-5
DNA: TGTGCCAGCAGTCCAGGGACAGGGGGCCAGCCCCAGCATTTT
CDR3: CASSPGTGGQPQHF

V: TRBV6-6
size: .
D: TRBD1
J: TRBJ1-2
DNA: TGTGCCAGCAGTTACCCGGGGACAGGGTATGGCTACACCTTC
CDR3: CASSYPGTGYGYTF

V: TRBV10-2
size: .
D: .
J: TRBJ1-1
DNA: TGCGCCAGCATCAGGGCGGCTTTCTTT
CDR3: CASIRAAFF

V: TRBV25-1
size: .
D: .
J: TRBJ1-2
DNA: TGTGCCAGCAGTGAACCCACAGGGTTGAATGGCTACACCTTC
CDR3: CASSEPTGLNGYTF

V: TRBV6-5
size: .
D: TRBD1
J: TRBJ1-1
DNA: TGTGCCAGCAACAGGGGGGACACTGAAGCTTTCTTT
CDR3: CASNRGDTEAFF

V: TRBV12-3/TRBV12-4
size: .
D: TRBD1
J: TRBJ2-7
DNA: TGTGCCAGCAGTTGGGGACAGACCTACGAGCAGTACTTC
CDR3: CASSWGQTYEQYF

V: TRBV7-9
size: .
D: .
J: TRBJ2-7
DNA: TGTGCCAGCAGCCCTGGGCAGGGCTACTACGAGCAGTACTTC
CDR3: CASSPGQGYYEQYF

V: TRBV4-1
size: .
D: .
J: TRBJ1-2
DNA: TGCGCCAGCAGCCAAGATGGGGGAGGTCAACTCTATGGCTACACCTTC
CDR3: CASSQDGGGQLYGYTF

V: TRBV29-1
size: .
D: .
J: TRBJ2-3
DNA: TGCAGCGTTGTGGTGGCATTGGGGGTGACAGATACGCAGTATTTT
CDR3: CSVVVALGVTDTQYF

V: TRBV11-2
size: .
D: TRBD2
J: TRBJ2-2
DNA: TGTGCCAGCAGCTTAGGACTGGGACTAGCGGGAAAGGGAACCGGGGAGCTGTTTTTT
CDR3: CASSLGLGLAGKGTGELFF

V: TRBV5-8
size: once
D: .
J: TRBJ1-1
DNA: TGTGCCAGCAGCCGGACTCTCGGAGCTTTCTTT
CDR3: CASSRTLGAFF

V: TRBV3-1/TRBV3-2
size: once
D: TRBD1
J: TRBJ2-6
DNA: TGTGCCAGCAGCCAAGAGAGCGGGACAGGGGGTAGAGCAGGGGCCAACGTCCTGACTTTC
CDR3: CASSQESGTGGRAGANVLTF

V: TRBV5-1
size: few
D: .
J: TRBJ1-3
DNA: TGCGCCAGCAGTTCCGCAGGGTCTGGAAACACCATATATTTT
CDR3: CASSSAGSGNTIYF

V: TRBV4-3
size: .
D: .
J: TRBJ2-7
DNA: TGCGCCAGCAGCCAAGACCGTACGGGATTACCCTACGAGCAGTACTTC
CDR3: CASSQDRTGLPYEQYF

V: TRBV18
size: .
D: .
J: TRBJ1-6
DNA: TGTGCCAGCTCACCACCCGGGGAGAGGAGATCACCCCTCCACTTT
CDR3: CASSPPGERRSPLHF

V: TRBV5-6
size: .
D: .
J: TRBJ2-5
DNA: TGTGCCAGCAGCTTGGCCGGAGGGGTTGGAGAGACCCAGTACTTC
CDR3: CASSLAGGVGETQYF

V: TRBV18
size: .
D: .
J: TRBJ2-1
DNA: TGTGCCAGCTCTCTCAGGGGGGGCGTTGGGCTCAATGAGCAGTTCTTC
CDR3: CASSLRGGVGLNEQFF

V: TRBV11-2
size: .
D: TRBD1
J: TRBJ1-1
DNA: TGTGCCAGCAGCTACGGGACAGAAGAAGCTTTCTTT
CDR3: CASSYGTEEAFF

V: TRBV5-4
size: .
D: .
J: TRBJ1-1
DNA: TGTGCCAGCAGCTTGGCCATACCAAACACTGAAGCTTTCTTT
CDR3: CASSLAIPNTEAFF